The T cell receptor (beta chain) under discussion was sequenced for a study of chemoradiotherapy in HPV16-positive cancers (dated by TCRdb to the early 2020s). About the investigation overall: Functional T-cell assays on cells from two HPV16-positive patients defined candidate HPV-specific T-cell clones and common TCR motifs. The study set out to ask whether T-cell immunity against the HPV oncoproteins E6 and E7 changes over the course of chemoradiotherapy and whether that immunity affects survival. TCR repertoires from 86 patients with HPV-related cancers were then used to track the candidate HPV-specific TCRs and motifs.

In regard to this clone: Its antigen is unknown. Qualities for individual bases were not recorded, and no much larger clone is one base off.

The paper as a whole reports these results and caveats: Expansion of candidate HPV-specific clones and E7-related TCR motifs was observed in the tumor microenvironment during treatment, whereas no such expansion was observed for non-HPV-specific T cells. In HPV16-positive patients, expansion of HPV-responsive T cells during chemoradiotherapy was associated with improved recurrence-free survival. Only two HPV16-positive patients were used to derive the functional definition of HPV-specific T cells, and the survival association was reported for HPV16-positive patients.

The library came from the immunoSEQ multiplex PCR assay. What TCRdb holds here is the immuneACCESS table cut down to in-frame rearrangements. Part of the clones is not present; checked against another copy, under half of the missing clones reflect an unresolved V gene, and the others are unexplained. Present in this sample are about 35,000 clones, about 82% of which were seen just once. 3% to 4% of the sample lies in the top ten. Repertoires were sampled multiple times during chemoradiotherapy, which allowed clonal expansion in the tumor microenvironment to be followed. The CDR3 holds 13 amino acids from the cysteine to the phenylalanine. Of all the DNA, just the CDR3 is kept, 39 bases in frame from base 1. Trimming at the junction amounts to 1 base on V and 5 bases on J, and the germline ends lie 9 bases apart. From a lookup of the germline V gene (reference sequence), CDR1 and CDR2 are SGHNT and YYREEE.

Recombination linked TRBV5-4 to TRBJ2-5; a weak D assignment points to TRBD2 (6 bases agree). This sequence originates from a human donor with HPV-associated anogenital cancer. Sample: blood, taken from a patient who underwent chemoradiotherapy. In nucleotide form, the sequence is TGTGCCAGCAGCTTGTACGGGAGCGAGACCCAGTACTTC. This is translated as CASSLYGSETQYF.